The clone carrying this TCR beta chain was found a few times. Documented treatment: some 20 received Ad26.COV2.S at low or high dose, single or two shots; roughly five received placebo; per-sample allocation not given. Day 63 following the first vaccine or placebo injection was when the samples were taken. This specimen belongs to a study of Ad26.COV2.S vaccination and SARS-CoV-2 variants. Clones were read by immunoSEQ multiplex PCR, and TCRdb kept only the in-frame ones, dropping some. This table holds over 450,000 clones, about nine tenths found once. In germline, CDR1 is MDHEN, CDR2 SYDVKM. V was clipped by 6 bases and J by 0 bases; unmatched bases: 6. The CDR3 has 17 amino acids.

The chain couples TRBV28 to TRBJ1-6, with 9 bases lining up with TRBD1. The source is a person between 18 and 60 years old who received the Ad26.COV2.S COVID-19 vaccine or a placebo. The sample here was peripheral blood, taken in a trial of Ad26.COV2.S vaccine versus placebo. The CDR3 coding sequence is TGTGCCAGCAGCCCTGGACAGGGGATCTCCTATAATTCACCCCTCCACTTT. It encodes CASSPGQGISYNSPLHF.